The clone carrying this T cell receptor (beta chain) was observed at least ten times. Its antigen remains unidentified. This sample was included in a study of Graves' ophthalmopathy and Graves' hyperthyroidism. CDR1 and CDR2 (germline): SGHTA, FQGNSA. The CDR3 consists of 13 residues. V was pared by 5 bases and J by 7 bases, with 11 bases between. The starting material, more than 8 ml of fresh peripheral blood, provided the PBMCs. Researchers took RNA transcripts and amplified TCR beta CDR3 regions from them. The first round was an RT-PCR with HTBI primers, and the second round was a multiplex PCR. TCRdb re-analysed the multiplex PCR reads in MiXCR, keeping a single row per CDR3 protein. Altogether about 740,000 distinct CDR3 sequences are present, roughly 40% being singletons, with the ten largest covering 35% to 55%. Study results and limitations: Most thyroid clonotypes expanded beyond 0.001 frequency were also found in blood. Separation of ophthalmopathy from stable hyperthyroidism was achieved by a 13-signature model, at 85% to 90% sensitivity and approximately 84% specificity.

The sequencing input was peripheral blood. This chain connects TRBV7-2 to TRBJ2-2; TRBD1 is a possible D gene (5 bases). The sequence was collected from an adult man with Graves' ophthalmopathy. CDR3 in amino acids: CASSQTANGELFF. DNA for the CDR3: TGTGCCAGCAGCCAGACAGCTAACGGGGAGCTGTTTTTT.